The 5 T cell receptor beta chains in this list originate from one sample, sequenced in a study of T cells after yellow fever vaccination. In TCRdb, the 5' RACE reads were re-called with MiXCR into one record per CDR3 protein. This sample carries around 550,000 distinct CDR3 sequences, approximately 21% of them seen once, and the ten largest clones take more than 13%. This specimen was PBMCs, taken 15 days after the yellow fever booster vaccination. The receptors were sampled from a man between 25 and 39 years old who received the YFV17D yellow fever vaccine.

In its sample, this clonotype was seen a few times. The chain is built from TRBV18 and TRBJ2-1, with 10 bases fitting TRBD2. The CDR3 extends over 14 amino acids. CDR1 and CDR2 (germline): KGHSH, LQKENI. V was pared by 4 bases and J by 6 bases, with 3 bases of the junction left unmatched. For the CDR3, the DNA is TGTGCCAGCTCACGTAGCGGGGGGTCCAATGAGCAGTTCTTC. It specifies CASSRSGGSNEQFF.

The chain has TRBV29-1 and TRBJ2-5; unclear D gene. The CDR3 covers 12 residues. Germline CDR1 is SQVTM and CDR2 is ANQGSEA. Trimming removed 3 bases from V and 1 base from J, with 6 bases in between. The CDR3 DNA sequence: TGCAGCGTTGATGAAGGCCAAGAGACCCAGTACTTC. Its protein product is CSVDEGQETQYF.

This clonotype was detected only a few times. The rearrangement joins TRBV6-2 or TRBV6-3 to TRBJ2-3; D unclear. This CDR3 is 12 amino acids long. V dropped 8 bases and J dropped 6 bases, with 12 bases sitting between them. The V gene's germline CDR1 is MNHEY and CDR2 SVGEGT. CDR3 residues: CASAIRPDTQYF. The CDR3 DNA reads as TGTGCCAGCGCTATTAGGCCCGATACGCAGTATTTT.

The sample holds many counts of this clonotype. An end of the junction does not agree with germline; a read error may underlie this. The chain carries TRBV7-2 and TRBJ2-7; D gene ambiguous. The germline CDR1 and CDR2 sequences are SGHTA and FQGNSA. The CDR3 is 12 residues long. The CDR3 spells CASSPGLYEQYF. Written as DNA, the CDR3 is TGCGCCAGCAGCCCCGGCTTGTACGAGCAGTACTTC.

The chain recombines TRBV10-3 with TRBJ2-7; no firm D call. The V gene lost 0 bases and the J gene lost 5 bases, with 14 bases spanning the gap. CDR1 ENHRY and CDR2 SYGVKD come from the germline V gene. There are 15 residues in the CDR3. In nucleotides, the CDR3 is TGTGCCATCAGTGAGTCAAGCAGTGGTCCCAACGAGCAGTACTTC. This codes for CAISESSSGPNEQYF.